What follows are 24 T cell receptor beta chains derived from one specimen sequenced in a study. Treg sorting used a CD4+CD25+CD127-/low gate. Using its own MiXCR run on the 5' RACE reads, TCRdb lists one record per CDR3 protein. This sample has about 55,000 distinct CDR3 sequences, with 20% to 25% found just once. Sequencing was carried out using tumor-infiltrating Tregs sorted from the breast tumor. The receptors here all came from a female donor with breast cancer.

This clonotype has a count of ten or more. The chain joins TRBV4-1 to TRBJ1-5; no clear D. CDR3 size: 18 residues. From germline, CDR1 is MGHRA and CDR2 YSYEKL. The V gene lost 0 bases and the J gene lost 0 bases, with 15 bases spanning the gap. CDR3 DNA: TGCGCCAGCAGCCAAGATCCGTCGGGCACAGATAGCAATCAGCCCCAGCATTTT. As protein: CASSQDPSGTDSNQPQHF.

This sequence joins TRBV4-1 and TRBJ2-7, with D perhaps assigned TRBD1 or TRBD2 (5 bases each). V was cut by 1 base and J by 4 bases, with 20 bases left in between. Germline V CDR1 and CDR2: MGHRA, YSYEKL. This CDR3 has 17 amino acids. The CDR3 nucleotides are TGCGCCAGCAGCCAAGTAGGCGTGTGGGGGTTGGAATACGAGCAGTACTTC. Residues: CASSQVGVWGLEYEQYF.

The gene calls are TRBV6-5 and TRBJ2-2, with TRBD1 identical over 11 bases. Germline CDR1 reads MNHEY; CDR2 reads SVGAGI. The V gene end was trimmed by 4 bases and the J gene end by 5 bases; junction bases not matched to a gene: 3. The CDR3 length is 15 residues. CDR3 sequence: CASSLRDRGTGELFF. The CDR3, as DNA: TGTGCCAGCAGTTTACGGGACAGGGGGACCGGGGAGCTGTTTTTT.

Details on this clonotype: Its ends do not fully match the called genes, so a read error is possible. This sequence joins TRBV7-7 and TRBJ2-7; a possible D gene is TRBD2 (6 bases). This CDR3 is 13 amino acids long. Germline CDR1 reads SSHAT; CDR2 reads FNYEAQ (reference sequence). CDR3 bases: TGTGCTAGCAGCCCGGGAGTTTCCTACGAGCAGTACTTC. It specifies CASSPGVSYEQYF.

This clonotype was counted ten times or more. The V gene is TRBV20-1, the J gene TRBJ1-1, with no clear D. Germline V gene data show CDR1 as DFQATT and CDR2 as SNEGSKA (reference sequence). This CDR3 is built from 14 residues. Here the CDR3 DNA reads TGCAGCGCTGATGGAGAAGTGGGAAGCACTGAAGCTTTCTTT. Residues: CSADGEVGSTEAFF.

This clonotype has more than one count but fewer than ten. The chain recombines TRBV20-1 with TRBJ2-1; 10 nucleotides line up with TRBD2. The CDR3 has 16 residues. Unmatched junction bases numbered 7, after V lost 0 bases and J lost 5 bases. Germline V CDR1 and CDR2: DFQATT, SNEGSKA (reference sequence). The CDR3 spells CSARESSGRADNEQFF. The CDR3 bases are TGCAGTGCTAGAGAGTCCAGCGGGAGGGCTGACAATGAGCAGTTCTTC.

This clonotype has only a few counts. The rearrangement joins TRBV5-1 to TRBJ2-3; D could derive from TRBD1 or TRBD2 (6 bases each). Germline loops: CDR1 SGHRS, CDR2 YFSETQ. With 4 bases removed from V and 0 bases from J, the gap between germline ends came to 12 bases. The CDR3 is 15 amino acids. CDR3 nucleotides: TGCGCCAGCAGCCTAACAGGGACTAGCACAGATACGCAGTATTTT. Translating gives CASSLTGTSTDTQYF.

Note on this clonotype: Germline is not matched at one junction end, which may reflect a read error. The chain employs TRBV20-1 and TRBJ1-2, with 9 bases identical to TRBD1. Germline CDR1 is DFQATT and CDR2 is SNEGSKA (reference sequence). This CDR3 spans 15 amino acids. The CDR3 nucleotides read TGCGGTGCCCCCCAGGGCAGGGGGACAGGGAATGGCTACACCTTC. Amino acids: CGAPQGRGTGNGYTF.

This clonotype was seen a handful of times. V gene TRBV6-5 combines with J gene TRBJ2-3; the match to TRBD2 covers 15 bases. Looked up from germline, CDR1 is MNHEY and CDR2 is SVGAGI. V dropped 7 bases and J dropped 3; count of bases not matched to a gene: 2. CDR3 length: 15 residues. CDR3 nucleotide sequence: TGTGCCAGCACCGGGACTAGCGGGAGGACAGATACGCAGTATTTT. Its protein is CASTGTSGRTDTQYF.

V is TRBV5-1 and J is TRBJ1-6; TRBD1 is a possible D gene (5 bases). V was cut by 1 base and J by 9 bases, with 11 bases left in between. Germline CDR1 is SGHRS and CDR2 is YFSETQ. The CDR3 extends over 14 amino acids. The CDR3 DNA follows: TGCGCCAGCAGCTTGTCTGCAGGGAGTTCACCCCTCCACTTT. It translates to CASSLSAGSSPLHF.

Remarks on this clonotype: The CDR3 does not close with the conserved phenylalanine or tryptophan, likely indicating a read error. V and J are TRBV12-3 or TRBV12-4 and TRBJ1-2; D gene unclear. There are 13 residues in the CDR3. Trimming shortened V by 2 bases and J by 10 bases, and 14 bases separated the two germline ends. CDR3 in DNA: TGTGCCAGCAGTTTATTGGGAGGTGATGTCTACACCCTC. Protein sequence: CASSLLGGDVYTL.

This clonotype was recorded a few times. J is TRBJ2-1 and V is TRBV5-1; TRBD2 is a possible D gene (6 bases). The CDR3 runs to 14 residues. The V end lost 5 bases, the J end lost 8 bases, and 17 bases lay between the germline ends. Germline V gene sequence: CDR1 SGHRS, CDR2 YFSETQ. Written as DNA, the CDR3 is TGCGCCAGCAGTTTCGCACTAGCTTCGGATGAGCAGTTCTTC. The encoded protein is CASSFALASDEQFF.

To note about this clonotype: Since a much larger clone is just one base distant, this may be a read error. V is TRBV7-2 and J is TRBJ2-3; D unclear. The germline V gene has CDR1 SGHTA and CDR2 FQGNSA. The CDR3 extends over 12 amino acids. The CDR3 region is CASSAYTDMQYF. The CDR3 DNA sequence: TGTGCCAGCAGCGCCTATACAGATATGCAGTATTTT.

This clonotype has only a few counts. The rearrangement links TRBV5-1 to TRBJ1-1; D not resolved. The CDR3 has 13 amino acids. V was pared by 2 bases and J by 10 bases, with 15 bases between. Germline lookup yields CDR1 SGHRS and CDR2 YFSETQ. The CDR3 is CASSLLGEVGAFF. DNA of the CDR3: TGCGCCAGCAGCTTACTCGGCGAGGTAGGAGCTTTCTTT.

The V gene is TRBV9, the J gene TRBJ1-6; 8 bases line up with TRBD1. The CDR3 spans 15 residues. The germline gives CDR1 SGDLS, CDR2 YYNGEE. Trimming at V came to 1 base and at J to 7 bases, leaving 4 bases not matched to a gene. CDR3 amino acids: CASSVLGQENSPLHF. The CDR3 DNA follows: TGTGCCAGCAGCGTATTGGGACAGGAAAATTCACCCCTCCACTTT.

J is TRBJ1-1 and V is TRBV6-7, with 9 bases lining up with TRBD1. TRBV6-7 is an ORF; its function is uncertain. This CDR3 is 14 amino acids long. V dropped 2 bases and J dropped 4; count of bases not matched to a gene: 2. The CDR3 loop reads CASSYPTGGTEAFF. The CDR3 DNA follows: TGTGCCAGCAGTTACCCGACAGGGGGCACTGAAGCTTTCTTT.

On this clonotype itself: Germline and junction disagree at one end, which may indicate a read error. The genes are TRBV10-3 and TRBJ2-3; 8 bases are a match to TRBD2. The CDR3 is made up of 17 amino acids. Per the germline V gene, CDR1 is ENHRY and CDR2 is SYGVKD. CDR3 sequence (DNA): TGTGCCATCCGTGAGTCCCAAGCGGGAGTTAGCACAGATACGCAGTATTTT. Amino acid sequence: CAIRESQAGVSTDTQYF.

The rearrangement links TRBV13 to TRBJ1-2; 9 bases are a match to TRBD1. V was clipped by 4 bases and J by 7 bases; unmatched bases: 13. CDR1 and CDR2 from the germline V gene are PRHDT and FYEKMQ (reference sequence). The CDR3 has 16 amino acids. CDR3 protein: CASSSRHRDRVGGYTF. Here the CDR3 DNA reads TGTGCCAGCAGCTCCCGGCACCGGGACAGGGTGGGTGGCTACACCTTC.

Comment on this clonotype: A much bigger clone sits one base away, suggesting this may be a read error. The rearrangement links TRBV29-1 to TRBJ1-2, with D possibly matching TRBD1 (5 bases). The germline V and J ends were trimmed by 7 bases and 4 bases, with 16 bases remaining between them. The V gene's germline CDR1 is SQVTM and CDR2 ANQGSEA. The CDR3 totals 13 residues. CDR3 region: CSAAGPGRYGYTF. Written as DNA, the CDR3 is TGCAGCGCTGCGGGACCGGGACGCTATGGCTACACCTTC.

This clonotype was seen more than once but under ten times. The chain carries TRBV27 and TRBJ1-5; the D is unclear. Germline V CDR1 and CDR2: MNHEY, SMNVEV (reference sequence). The V end lost 4 bases, the J end lost 1 base, and 14 bases lay between the germline ends. CDR3 length equals 16 residues. CDR3 coding DNA: TGTGCCAGCAGTTCGGCCGGGCGGGCCAGCAATCAGCCCCAGCATTTT. It yields the protein CASSSAGRASNQPQHF.

V gene TRBV30 combines with J gene TRBJ2-7; D unclear. CDR1 GTSNPN and CDR2 SVGIG come from the germline V gene (reference sequence). The CDR3 has 11 amino acids. V dropped 0 bases and J dropped 1 base, with 1 base sitting between them. CDR3 sequence reads: CAWSVSYEQYF. Written as DNA, the CDR3 is TGTGCCTGGAGTGTATCCTACGAGCAGTACTTC.

The sample holds many counts of this clonotype. The chain joins TRBV7-2 to TRBJ2-5; 8 bases agree with TRBD1. The CDR3 length is 13 residues. Per the germline V gene, CDR1 is SGHTA and CDR2 is FQGNSA. V trimming: 5 bases; J trimming: 6 bases; junction bases outside the gene matches: 5. This CDR3 is CASSRGQGQTQYF. DNA of the CDR3: TGTGCCAGCAGCCGTGGACAGGGTCAGACCCAGTACTTC.

With respect to this clonotype: Compared with germline, one end of the junction differs, possibly owing to a read error. The rearrangement uses TRBV7-9 and TRBJ2-2, with a tentative D call TRBD2 (5 bases). CDR3 length: 14 amino acids. Germline V gives CDR1 SEHNR, CDR2 FQNEAQ (reference sequence). CDR3: CASSLAGFAGELLF. The DNA of the CDR3 is TGTGCCAGCAGCTTAGCCGGGTTCGCCGGGGAGCTGCTTTTT. Complete variable domain (other parts from reference TRBV7-9 and TRBJ2-2): DTGVSQNPRHKITKRGQNVTFRCDPISEHNRLYWYRQTLGQGPEFLTYFQNEAQLEKSRLLSDRFSAERPKGSFSTLEIQRTEQGDSAMYLCASSLAGFAGELLFGEGSRLTVL.

Details on this clonotype: Germline and junction disagree at one end, which may indicate a read error. The chain links TRBV7-9 to TRBJ1-4; tentatively, D is TRBD1 (5 bases). There are 14 residues in the CDR3. CDR1 SEHNR and CDR2 FQNEAQ come from the germline V gene (reference sequence). The CDR3 DNA is TGTGTCAGCCACCGTGGGACCTTTGGAGAAAAACTGTTTTTT. It specifies CVSHRGTFGEKLFF.